These T cell receptor beta chains were read from a single sample in a study of T cell responses to AZD1222 COVID-19 vaccine. TCRdb's copy holds only in-frame clones and misses some; the assay was immunoSEQ multiplex PCR. Among 150,000 to 200,000 clones listed, about 90% were seen once. Sequencing was performed on peripheral blood, taken 28 days after the second dose of the MenACWY control vaccine. These receptors were obtained from an adult who received the MenACWY meningococcal vaccine as a control. Both conserved end residues are part of each CDR3. The D gene is left open where the match is weak. Not every row has a clone size; where given, it reads once, few, many or a size class.

>TRBJ1-1|TRBD1|TRBV7-9|.|15
CASSSGDRGGTEAFF
TGTGCCAGCAGCTCTGGGGACAGGGGAGGCACTGAAGCTTTCTTT
>TRBJ1-2|.|TRBV4-1|.|15
CASSQVAPPRYGYTF
TGCGCCAGCAGCCAAGTAGCCCCCCCGCGATATGGCTACACCTTC
>TRBJ1-5|.|TRBV4-1|.|16
CASSQEGSRVNQPQHF
TGCGCCAGCAGCCAAGAGGGAAGTCGGGTCAATCAGCCCCAGCATTTT
>TRBJ2-2|TRBD2|TRBV2|.|17
CASSGTSGSIDTGELFF
TGTGCCAGCAGTGGGACTAGCGGGAGTATAGACACCGGGGAGCTGTTTTTT
>TRBJ2-7|TRBD2|TRBV5-1|.|14
CASSSGTSPYEQYF
TGCGCCAGCAGCTCCGGGACTAGCCCCTACGAGCAGTACTTC
>TRBJ2-2|.|TRBV27|once|13
CASRGHLTGELFF
TGTGCCAGCAGGGGACACCTCACCGGGGAGCTGTTTTTT
>TRBJ2-7|.|TRBV10-2|.|17
CASSEAPWGPSSYEQYF
TGCGCCAGCAGTGAGGCCCCATGGGGCCCCAGCTCCTACGAGCAGTACTTC
>TRBJ2-7|.|TRBV5-5|.|13
CASSPKGPYEQYF
TGTGCCAGCAGCCCCAAAGGGCCCTACGAGCAGTACTTC
>TRBJ2-7|.|TRBV6-5|.|13
CASGDQSIYEQYF
TGTGCCAGCGGAGACCAATCCATCTACGAGCAGTACTTC
>TRBJ2-5|TRBD1|TRBV4-2|once|18
CASSRTLSDRVKGETQYF
TGTGCCAGCAGCCGCACTCTTTCGGACAGGGTTAAGGGAGAGACCCAGTACTTC
>TRBJ2-1|TRBD2|TRBV6-6|.|15
CATLAGGWDENEQFF
TGTGCCACCCTAGCGGGAGGGTGGGATGAAAATGAGCAGTTCTTC
>TRBJ1-5|.|TRBV28|once|16
CASSPGTGGQYQPQHF
TGTGCCAGCAGCCCTGGGACCGGCGGCCAATATCAGCCCCAGCATTTT
>TRBJ2-5|.|TRBV28|once|17
CASSSLRGKGSQETQYF
TGTGCCAGCAGTTCTCTACGGGGAAAGGGTTCCCAAGAGACCCAGTACTTC
>TRBJ1-4|.|TRBV28|once|15
CASRPLQLYNEKLFF
TGTGCCAGCAGGCCCTTACAGCTGTATAATGAAAAACTGTTTTTT